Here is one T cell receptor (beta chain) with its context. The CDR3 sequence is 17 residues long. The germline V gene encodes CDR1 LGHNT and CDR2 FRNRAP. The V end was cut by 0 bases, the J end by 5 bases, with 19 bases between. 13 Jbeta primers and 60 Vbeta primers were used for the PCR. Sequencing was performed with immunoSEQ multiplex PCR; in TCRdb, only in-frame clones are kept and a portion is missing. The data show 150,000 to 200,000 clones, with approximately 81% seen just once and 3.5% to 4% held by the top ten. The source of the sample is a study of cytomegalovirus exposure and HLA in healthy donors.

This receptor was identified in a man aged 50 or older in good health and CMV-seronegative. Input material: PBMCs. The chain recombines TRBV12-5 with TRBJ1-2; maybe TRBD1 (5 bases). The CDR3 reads CASGLVFRGMELYGYTF. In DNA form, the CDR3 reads TGTGCTAGTGGTTTGGTTTTTAGGGGAATGGAACTATATGGCTACACCTTC.